This T cell receptor beta chain was retrieved from a study of blood T cell repertoires in COVID-19. The wider study: Whether acute or convalescent, the COVID-19 samples came from the United States, Italy and Spain. From T cells, B-cell-depleted T cells, or PBMCs came the material, which was cDNA or gDNA.

A Seattle source enrolled patients during active infection and followed them longitudinally. In the original workflow: Reference gene primers were amplified, and this amplification served to estimate nucleated cell counts. Data came from immunoSEQ multiplex PCR; TCRdb stores just in-frame clones and leaves some out. That table is the source of V, J and clone size, and D and trimming were worked out from the DNA. The sample records 450,000 or so clones, roughly 89% being singletons. Trimming took off 1 base at V and 3 bases at J, with 13 bases between the two ends. Germline CDR1 reads SEHNR; CDR2 reads FQNEAQ (reference sequence). The CDR3 sequence is 16 residues long.

The sequence derives from a young man with COVID-19, enrolled during active disease. The chain is built from TRBV7-9 and TRBJ1-5, with a tentative D call TRBD1 (5 bases). Sequencing was performed on peripheral blood. As DNA, the CDR3 is TGTGCCAGCAGCTTAGGTCACGGGGGAACCAATCAGCCCCAGCATTTT. This gives the protein CASSLGHGGTNQPQHF.